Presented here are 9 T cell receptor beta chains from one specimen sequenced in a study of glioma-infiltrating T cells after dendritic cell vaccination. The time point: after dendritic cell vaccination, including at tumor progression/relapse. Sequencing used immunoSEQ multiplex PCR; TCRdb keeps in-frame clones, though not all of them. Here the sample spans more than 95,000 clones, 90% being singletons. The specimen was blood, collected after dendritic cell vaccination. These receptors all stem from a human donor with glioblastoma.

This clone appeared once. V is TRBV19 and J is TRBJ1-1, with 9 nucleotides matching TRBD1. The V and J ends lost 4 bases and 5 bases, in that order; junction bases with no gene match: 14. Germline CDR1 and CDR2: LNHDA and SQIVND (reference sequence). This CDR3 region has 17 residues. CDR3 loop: CASSNRGRVVTITEAFF. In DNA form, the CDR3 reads TGTGCCAGTAGTAACAGGGGGCGCGTGGTCACAATAACTGAAGCTTTCTTT.

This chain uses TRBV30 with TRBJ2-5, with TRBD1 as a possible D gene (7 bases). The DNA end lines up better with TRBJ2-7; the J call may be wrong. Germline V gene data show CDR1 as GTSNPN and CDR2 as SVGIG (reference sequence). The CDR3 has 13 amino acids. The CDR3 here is CAWSRQGLYEQYF. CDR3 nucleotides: TGTGCCTGGAGTCGACAGGGACTCTACGAGCAGTACTTC.

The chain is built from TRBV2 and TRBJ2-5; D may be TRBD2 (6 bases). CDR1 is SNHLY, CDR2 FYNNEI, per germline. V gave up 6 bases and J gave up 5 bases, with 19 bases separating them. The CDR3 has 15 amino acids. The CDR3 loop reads CASRLAGRKGETQYF. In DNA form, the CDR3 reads TGTGCCAGCAGACTTGCCGGGAGAAAGGGTGAGACCCAGTACTTC.

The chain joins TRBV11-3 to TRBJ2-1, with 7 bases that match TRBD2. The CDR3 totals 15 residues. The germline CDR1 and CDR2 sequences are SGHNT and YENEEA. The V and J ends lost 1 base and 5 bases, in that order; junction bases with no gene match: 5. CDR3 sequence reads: CASSLGGGRDNEQFF. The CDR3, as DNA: TGTGCCAGCAGCTTAGGCGGGGGACGTGACAATGAGCAGTTCTTC.

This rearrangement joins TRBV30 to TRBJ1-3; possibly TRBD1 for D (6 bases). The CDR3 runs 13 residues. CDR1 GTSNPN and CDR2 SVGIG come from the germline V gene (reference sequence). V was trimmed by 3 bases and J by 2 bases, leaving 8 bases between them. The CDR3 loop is CAWRTGAGNTIYF. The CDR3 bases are TGTGCCTGGAGGACAGGAGCTGGAAACACCATATATTTT.

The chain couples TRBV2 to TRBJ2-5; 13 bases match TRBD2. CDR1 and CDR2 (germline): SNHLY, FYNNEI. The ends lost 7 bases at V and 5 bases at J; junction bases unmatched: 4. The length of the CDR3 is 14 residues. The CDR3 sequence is CASMVTSGGETQYF. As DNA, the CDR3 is TGTGCCAGCATGGTGACTAGCGGGGGGGAGACCCAGTACTTC.

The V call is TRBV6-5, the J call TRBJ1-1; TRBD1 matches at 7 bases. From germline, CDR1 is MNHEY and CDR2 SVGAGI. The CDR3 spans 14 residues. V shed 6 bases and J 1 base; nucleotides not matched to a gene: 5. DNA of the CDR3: TGTGCCAGCAGCCAAGACAGGGCGAACACTGAAGCTTTCTTT. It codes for CASSQDRANTEAFF.

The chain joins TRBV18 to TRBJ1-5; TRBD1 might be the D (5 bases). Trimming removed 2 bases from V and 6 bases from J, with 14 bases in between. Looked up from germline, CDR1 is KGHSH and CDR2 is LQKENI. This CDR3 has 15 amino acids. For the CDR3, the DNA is TGTGCCAGCTCACCATCCGGGGGGGAGAGTCAGCCCCAGCATTTT. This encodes CASSPSGGESQPQHF.

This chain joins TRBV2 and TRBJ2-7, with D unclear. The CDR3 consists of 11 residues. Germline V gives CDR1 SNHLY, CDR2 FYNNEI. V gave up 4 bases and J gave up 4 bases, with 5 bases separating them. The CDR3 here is CASSGLYEQYF. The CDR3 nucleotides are TGTGCCAGCAGTGGTCTATACGAGCAGTACTTC.